The rows below give T cell receptor beta chains drawn from one sample of a study of Ad26.COV2.S vaccination and SARS-CoV-2 variants. Repertoires were generated with immunoSEQ multiplex PCR, while TCRdb's copy carries only in-frame clones and drops some. This sample yields 380,000 or so clones, of which about 83% are seen a single time; nearly 7.5% belongs to the top ten. Sequences were derived from peripheral blood, sampled in a trial of Ad26.COV2.S vaccine versus placebo. These receptors came from a person between 18 and 65 years old who received the Ad26.COV2.S COVID-19 vaccine or a placebo. CDR3s include the opening cysteine and the closing phenylalanine or tryptophan. D genes are given only for firm matches. For some rows the clone size is stated as once, few or many, or as a class when expanded; others skip it.

J: TRBJ1-2
size: NA
D: TRBD1
V: TRBV4-1
DNA: TGCGCCAGCAGCCAACCCCCGGGACAGGGGGCTGGCTACACCTTC
CDR3: CASSQPPGQGAGYTF

J: TRBJ2-2
size: NA
D: NA
V: TRBV12-3/TRBV12-4
DNA: TGTGCCAGCAGCCGCAGGGAGAGCGGGGAGCTGTTTTTT
CDR3: CASSRRESGELFF

J: TRBJ2-5
size: NA
D: NA
V: TRBV29-1
DNA: TGCAGCGTTGGAGCAGCCCTGTCCCAGTACTTC
CDR3: CSVGAALSQYF

J: TRBJ2-1
size: NA
D: NA
V: TRBV24-1
DNA: TGTGCCACCGGATCCCCACCGGGCCCTCCCTCAACGGGGAATGAGCAGTTCTTC
CDR3: CATGSPPGPPSTGNEQFF

J: TRBJ1-1
size: NA
D: NA
V: TRBV9
DNA: TGTGCCAGCAGCCTTGACTGGAACACTGAAGCTTTCTTT
CDR3: CASSLDWNTEAFF

J: TRBJ2-1
size: NA
D: TRBD2
V: TRBV9
DNA: TGTGCCAGCAGCACCGGGGATAGCGGGAGGGATGAGCAGTTCTTC
CDR3: CASSTGDSGRDEQFF

J: TRBJ1-1
size: NA
D: NA
V: TRBV6-1
DNA: TGTGCCAGCAGTGAAATGGGGACGATGGGGACTGAAGCTTTCTTT
CDR3: CASSEMGTMGTEAFF

J: TRBJ1-2
size: NA
D: NA
V: TRBV29-1
DNA: TGCAGCGTTCCCCCTCAGTTAAACTATGGCTACACCTTC
CDR3: CSVPPQLNYGYTF

J: TRBJ2-1
size: NA
D: NA
V: TRBV4-1
DNA: TGCGCCAGCAGTCCTATAGCGCACTCCTACAATGAGCAGTTCTTC
CDR3: CASSPIAHSYNEQFF

J: TRBJ1-2
size: NA
D: NA
V: TRBV6-1
DNA: TGTGCCAGCAGTGAAGATCACAGGGTGAGCGGCTACACCTTC
CDR3: CASSEDHRVSGYTF

J: TRBJ2-7
size: NA
D: NA
V: TRBV2
DNA: TGTGCCAGCAGTGAAGGGAATACCTACGAGCAGTACTTC
CDR3: CASSEGNTYEQYF

J: TRBJ2-2
size: few
D: TRBD1
V: TRBV5-1
DNA: TGCGCCAGCAGCTTGAGACAGGGGGTCACCGGGGAGCTGTTTTTT
CDR3: CASSLRQGVTGELFF

J: TRBJ1-5
size: NA
D: NA
V: TRBV18
DNA: TGTGCCAGCCGAGGGGGAGTCGGTCAGCCCCAGCATTTT
CDR3: CASRGGVGQPQHF

J: TRBJ1-4
size: NA
D: NA
V: TRBV4-3
DNA: TGCGCCAGCAGCCAAGAGGGGGACCCTAATGAAAAACTGTTTTTT
CDR3: CASSQEGDPNEKLFF

J: TRBJ2-1
size: NA
D: NA
V: TRBV5-4
DNA: TGTGCCAGCAGCTTGACCCAGGTTGGTGAGCAGTTCTTC
CDR3: CASSLTQVGEQFF

J: TRBJ2-7
size: NA
D: TRBD2
V: TRBV10-3
DNA: TGTGCCATCAGTATTACTAGCGCCGCATACGAGCAGTACTTC
CDR3: CAISITSAAYEQYF

J: TRBJ2-5
size: NA
D: NA
V: TRBV11-2
DNA: TGTGCCAGCAGCTTGCCCTTGGGGAGCCGGGAGACCCAGTACTTC
CDR3: CASSLPLGSRETQYF

J: TRBJ2-2
size: NA
D: NA
V: TRBV30
DNA: TGTGCCTGGAACCTGGGACAATCGAACACCGGGGAGCTGTTTTTT
CDR3: CAWNLGQSNTGELFF

J: TRBJ2-1
size: NA
D: NA
V: TRBV13
DNA: TGTGCCAGCAGCTTACTACACCATGAGCAGTTCTTC
CDR3: CASSLLHHEQFF

J: TRBJ2-6
size: NA
D: NA
V: TRBV3-1/TRBV3-2
DNA: TGTGCCAGCAGCCAACGTCAGGGAAGCCGGGGCTCTGGGGCCAACGTCCTGACTTTC
CDR3: CASSQRQGSRGSGANVLTF

J: TRBJ2-5
size: NA
D: NA
V: TRBV27
DNA: TGTGCCAGCAGTCCCGGGACTCTCCGTGGCGAGACCCAGTACTTC
CDR3: CASSPGTLRGETQYF

J: TRBJ2-1
size: NA
D: TRBD2
V: TRBV18
DNA: TGTGCCAGCTCGTCGACTAGCGGGAGCTCGACTGAGCAGTTCTTC
CDR3: CASSSTSGSSTEQFF

J: TRBJ2-7
size: NA
D: NA
V: TRBV7-9
DNA: TGTGCCAGCAGTCCTCCGGGTCCACAGGTAGACGAGCAGTACTTC
CDR3: CASSPPGPQVDEQYF

J: TRBJ2-2
size: NA
D: NA
V: TRBV5-4
DNA: TGTGCCAGCAGCCCACAGAACACCGGGGAGCTGTTTTTT
CDR3: CASSPQNTGELFF

J: TRBJ1-6
size: NA
D: NA
V: TRBV7-3
DNA: TGTGCCAGCAGCCTAGACACTGCAAATTCACCCCTCCACTTT
CDR3: CASSLDTANSPLHF